Listed here are 2 T cell receptor beta chains from one sample, sequenced in a study of blood T cell repertoires in COVID-19. Method: immunoSEQ multiplex PCR; TCRdb's copy keeps in-frame clones and lacks some. The repertoire has fewer than 100,000 clones, about 90% of them found once; the top ten carry around 4.5%. Input material: peripheral blood. These receptors all stem from a man aged 65-85 years with acute or convalescent COVID-19.

V usage is TRBV24-1 and J usage is TRBJ1-5, with D uncertain. V was shortened by 6 bases and J by 9 bases, with 14 bases between the two germline ends. This CDR3 has 13 amino acids. From germline, CDR1 is KGHDR and CDR2 SFDVKD. For the CDR3, the DNA is TGTGCCACCAGTACGACCCCTGAGGCGCCCCAGCATTTT. Translating gives CATSTTPEAPQHF.

The rearrangement links TRBV19 to TRBJ2-7; TRBD2 agrees at 9 bases. This CDR3 region has 14 residues. From germline, CDR1 is LNHDA and CDR2 SQIVND (reference sequence). Unmatched junction bases numbered 6, after V lost 3 bases and J lost 6 bases. The CDR3 coding sequence is TGTGCCAGTAGTATTCTAGCGGGGCCCAGCGAGCAGTACTTC. This sequence encodes CASSILAGPSEQYF.